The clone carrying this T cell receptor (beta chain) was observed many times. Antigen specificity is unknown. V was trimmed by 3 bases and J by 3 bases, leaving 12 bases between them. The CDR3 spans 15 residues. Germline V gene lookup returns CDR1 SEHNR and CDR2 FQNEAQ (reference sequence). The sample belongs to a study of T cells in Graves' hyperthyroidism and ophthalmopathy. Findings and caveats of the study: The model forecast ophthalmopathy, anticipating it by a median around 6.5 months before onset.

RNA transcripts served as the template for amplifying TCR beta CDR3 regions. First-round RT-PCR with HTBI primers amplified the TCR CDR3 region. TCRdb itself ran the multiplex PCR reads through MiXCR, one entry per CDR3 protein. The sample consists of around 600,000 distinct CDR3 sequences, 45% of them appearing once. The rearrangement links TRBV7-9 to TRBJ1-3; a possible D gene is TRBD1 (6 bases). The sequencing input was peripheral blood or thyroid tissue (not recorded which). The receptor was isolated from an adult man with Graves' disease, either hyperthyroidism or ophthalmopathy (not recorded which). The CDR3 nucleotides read TGTGCCAGCAGCTTGGCAGGGGTTTTTGGAAACACCATATATTTT. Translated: CASSLAGVFGNTIYF.